This section outlines one TCR beta chain sequence together with its context. As yet, its antigen is unknown. These data originate in a study of T cells after posttransplantation cyclophosphamide. Profiled with immunoSEQ multiplex PCR; TCRdb holds only in-frame clones, not every one. Counted here are tens of thousands of clones, around 73% occurring once; the ten biggest clones make up 0.65% to 0.75%. Peripheral blood was collected from the related graft donor on the marrow donation day. Study-level findings and limits: Donor-recipient repertoire similarity was low at 1-2 months, rising over year one.

This TCR came from a woman aged 55 to 70 in good health, CMV-negative, and a related stem cell transplant donor. Sequenced sample: memory CD4+ T cells sorted from PBMCs.

Here the CDR3 reads CATSRDNGQPQHF. Written as DNA, the CDR3 is TGTGCCACCAGCAGAGATAACGGTCAGCCCCAGCATTTT. V gene TRBV15 combines with J gene TRBJ1-5; D remains ambiguous. With 0 bases removed from V and 6 bases from J, the gap between germline ends came to 6 bases. This CDR3 contains 13 residues. Germline V gene lookup returns CDR1 LNHNV and CDR2 YYDKDF (reference sequence).